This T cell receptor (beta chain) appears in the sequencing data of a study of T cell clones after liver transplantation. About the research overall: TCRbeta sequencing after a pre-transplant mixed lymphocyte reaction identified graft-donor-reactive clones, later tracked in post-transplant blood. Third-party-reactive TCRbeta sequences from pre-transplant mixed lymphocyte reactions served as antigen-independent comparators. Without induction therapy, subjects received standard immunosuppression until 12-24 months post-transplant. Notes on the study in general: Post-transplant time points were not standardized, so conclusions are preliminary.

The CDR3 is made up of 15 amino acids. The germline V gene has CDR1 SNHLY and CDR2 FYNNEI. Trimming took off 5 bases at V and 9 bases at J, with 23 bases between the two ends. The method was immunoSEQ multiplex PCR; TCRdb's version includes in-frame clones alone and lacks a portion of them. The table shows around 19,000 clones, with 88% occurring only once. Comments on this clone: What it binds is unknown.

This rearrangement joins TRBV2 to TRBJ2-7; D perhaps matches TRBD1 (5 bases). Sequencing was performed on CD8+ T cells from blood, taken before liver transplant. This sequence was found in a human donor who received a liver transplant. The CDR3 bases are TGTGCCAGCAGTTTCCTGCGTACTGAGGACAATGGGCAGTACTTC. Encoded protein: CASSFLRTEDNGQYF.